This T cell receptor beta chain was recorded in a study of blood T cell repertoires in COVID-19. As for the study in general: Acute-phase and convalescent COVID-19 samples originated in the United States, Italy and Spain. Sources were T cells, B-cell-depleted T cells, or PBMCs; the material itself was cDNA or gDNA.

Per the study methods: Amplification of reference gene primers was used by the study to estimate nucleated cell counts. Method: immunoSEQ multiplex PCR; TCRdb's copy keeps in-frame clones and lacks some. The D gene and trimming were derived from the DNA, and the V and J assignments and clone size from that table. The data show over 200,000 clones, with about 86% seen just once and roughly 8.8% held by the top ten. V lost 0 bases to trimming and J lost 0 bases; unmatched junction nucleotides: 16. This CDR3 contains 20 residues. From germline, CDR1 is GTSNPN and CDR2 SVGIG (reference sequence). The material sequenced was peripheral blood. The TCR comes from a woman aged 45 to 65 with acute or convalescent COVID-19. This rearrangement joins TRBV30 to TRBJ1-4, with 7 bases matching TRBD1. Here the CDR3 DNA reads TGTGCCTGGAGTGTCCAAATTCTCACGGGACAGTCTGCAACTAATGAAAAACTGTTTTTT. It specifies CAWSVQILTGQSATNEKLFF.